These 14 T cell receptor beta chains originate from one sample sequenced in a study of pediatric ulcerative colitis. The method was immunoSEQ multiplex PCR; TCRdb's version includes in-frame clones alone and lacks a portion of them. The sample includes more than 40,000 clones, around 81% seen only once; the top ten take about 4%. During colonoscopy, one to two rectal pinch biopsies were collected. The sequencing input was gut tissue. The receptors originated from a girl between 10 and 17 years old with moderate ulcerative colitis.

The V call is TRBV5-6, the J call TRBJ2-7; a weak D match, TRBD1 (6 bases). Germline V gives CDR1 SGHDT, CDR2 YYEEEE. Deletions cut 6 bases from V and 1 base from J, with 14 bases between. The CDR3 totals 14 residues. In DNA form, the CDR3 reads TGTGCCAGCACCTGGGGGCTCGAGTCCTACGAGCAGTACTTC. Its translation is CASTWGLESYEQYF.

This chain joins TRBV28 and TRBJ1-5; 10 positions match TRBD1. The CDR3 totals 15 residues. Germline loops: CDR1 MDHEN, CDR2 SYDVKM. The trim removed 6 bases at V and 3 bases at J, leaving 5 bases unmatched. CDR3 nucleotide sequence: TGTGCCAGCAGAACGGACAGGGGGGTCAATCAGCCCCAGCATTTT. Its protein product is CASRTDRGVNQPQHF.

The CDR3, as DNA: TGTGCCAGCAGCTTAGCGGCTAGCGGTAGTACCTACAATGAGCAGTTCTTC. Translating it yields CASSLAASGSTYNEQFF. The J gene is TRBJ2-1, the V gene TRBV7-2; the match to TRBD2 covers 7 bases. J gave up 2 bases and V 0 bases, and 7 bases lay outside the gene matches. The CDR3 is 17 residues long. The germline CDR1 and CDR2 sequences are SGHTA and FQGNSA.

The genes are TRBV5-6 and TRBJ1-1; D gene unclear. Trimming stripped 2 bases from V and 0 bases from J, with 14 bases between. CDR3 size: 16 residues. Looked up from germline, CDR1 is SGHDT and CDR2 is YYEEEE. CDR3 DNA sequence: TGTGCCAGCAGCTTACTTAAGCGTTCTCTGAACACTGAAGCTTTCTTT. Translating it yields CASSLLKRSLNTEAFF.

The V gene is TRBV18, the J gene TRBJ1-6, with D uncertain. Germline-derived CDR1 and CDR2 are KGHSH and LQKENI. The V and J ends lost 2 bases and 7 bases respectively, with 9 bases between them. The CDR3 extends over 14 amino acids. The CDR3 sequence: CASSPSQKNSPLHF. The CDR3 DNA reads TGTGCCAGCTCACCATCACAGAAAAATTCACCCCTCCACTTT.

This chain uses TRBV27 with TRBJ2-3; no definite D call. V was clipped by 3 bases and J by 5 bases, with 18 bases between them. This CDR3 is built from 16 residues. The germline V gene has CDR1 MNHEY and CDR2 SMNVEV (reference sequence). The CDR3 sequence is CASSFSRNSRIDTQYF. The CDR3 nucleotides are TGTGCCAGCAGTTTTTCCAGGAACAGTAGGATAGATACGCAGTATTTT.

The chain is built from TRBV7-9 and TRBJ2-7; D is uncertain. This CDR3 contains 13 residues. Deletions cut 3 bases from V and 5 bases from J, with 11 bases between. Germline assignment: CDR1 SEHNR and CDR2 FQNEAQ (reference sequence). The CDR3 region has the DNA TGTGCCAGCAGCTTTTCTCAGACCGACGAGCAGTACTTC. Translation gives CASSFSQTDEQYF.

This chain uses TRBV6-5 with TRBJ2-3; 7 bases line up with TRBD1. V dropped 8 bases and J dropped 0; count of bases not matched to a gene: 8. Per germline, CDR1 MNHEY and CDR2 SVGAGI. CDR3 length: 15 amino acids. The CDR3 region is CASSDRATSTDTQYF. CDR3 coding DNA: TGTGCCAGCTCCGACAGGGCCACAAGCACAGATACGCAGTATTTT.

J is TRBJ1-3 and V is TRBV30; D remains unclear. The CDR3 covers 14 residues. Germline values: CDR1 GTSNPN, CDR2 SVGIG (reference sequence). Trimming took 1 base from V and 0 from J, leaving 7 bases between them. Written as DNA, the CDR3 is TGTGCCTGGAGTGGAGGGCTCTCTGGAAACACCATATATTTT. The encoded protein is CAWSGGLSGNTIYF.

This chain links TRBV7-2 with TRBJ2-7; a weak D match, TRBD1 (6 bases). CDR1 is SGHTA, CDR2 FQGNSA, per germline. CDR3 length: 14 amino acids. V was clipped by 3 bases and J by 1 base, with 10 bases between them. CDR3 amino acids: CASSFQTGSYEQYF. CDR3 DNA: TGTGCCAGCAGCTTTCAAACAGGGTCCTACGAGCAGTACTTC.

This clone was counted between two and nine times. The rearrangement joins TRBV11-2 to TRBJ1-1, with D unclear. V dropped 5 bases and J dropped 3 bases, with 13 bases sitting between them. Germline assignment: CDR1 SGHAT and CDR2 FQNNGV. The CDR3 contains 14 residues. The CDR3 DNA reads as TGTGCCAGCAGCACCTCCCAGAGGGACACTGAAGCTTTCTTT. Translating it yields CASSTSQRDTEAFF.

The rearrangement uses TRBV6-7 and TRBJ1-1, with a possible D match to TRBD1 (5 bases). TRBV6-7 is classed as an ORF, of uncertain function. Trimming shortened V by 9 bases and J by 12 bases, and 26 bases separated the two germline ends. There are 14 residues in the CDR3. CDR3 sequence: CARGDRGPLSVSFF. CDR3 in DNA: TGTGCCAGGGGAGATCGGGGACCCCTATCCGTATCTTTCTTT.

This rearrangement joins TRBV5-1 to TRBJ1-1; no definite D call. V lost 1 base and J lost 0, with 7 bases in between. The CDR3 spans 14 residues. CDR1 and CDR2 from the germline V gene are SGHRS and YFSETQ. The DNA for the CDR3 is TGCGCCAGCAGCTTGAGTGGCATGAACACTGAAGCTTTCTTT. Amino acids: CASSLSGMNTEAFF.

The chain uses TRBV27 and TRBJ1-2, with 8 nucleotides matching TRBD1. This CDR3 contains 15 residues. J gave up 4 bases and V 6 bases, and 10 bases lay outside the gene matches. Germline V gene lookup returns CDR1 MNHEY and CDR2 SMNVEV (reference sequence). CDR3 region: CASRLQGALLYGYTF. CDR3 coding DNA: TGTGCCAGCAGGCTCCAGGGGGCGCTTCTCTATGGCTACACCTTC.